The 32 T cell receptor beta chains in this list originate from one sample, sequenced in a study of shared clonotypes between healthy human individuals. Here immunoSEQ multiplex PCR was the method, and the copy in TCRdb shows in-frame clones only, minus some. The data hold over a million clones, with around 78% observed a single time. The specimen was memory CD4+ T cells from PBMCs. As to subset: CD45RA-negative fraction. Receptor source: a man between 18 and 29 years old in good health. Some clones in this sample may be carry-over from other donors' samples.

This clone occurred many times. The chain couples TRBV29-1 to TRBJ1-1; D ambiguous. This CDR3 is built from 11 residues. V gave up 5 bases and J gave up 6 bases, with 10 bases separating them. Germline CDR1 reads SQVTM; CDR2 reads ANQGSEA. The CDR3 DNA sequence: TGCAGCGTTCAGAGCGGTCCTGAAGCTTTCTTT. Its protein is CSVQSGPEAFF.

The chain employs TRBV4-1 and TRBJ2-1, with 15 bases matching TRBD2. Trimming removed 3 bases from V and 1 base from J; junction bases left unmatched: 7. CDR1 is MGHRA and CDR2 is YSYEKL in the germline V gene. The CDR3 spans 19 residues. CDR3 loop: CASSQPPGTSGGSYNEQFF. CDR3 coding DNA: TGCGCCAGCAGCCAGCCCCCTGGGACTAGCGGGGGGTCCTACAATGAGCAGTTCTTC.

This chain links TRBV7-9 with TRBJ2-7, with no clear D. This CDR3 spans 11 amino acids. The germline V gene has CDR1 SEHNR and CDR2 FQNEAQ (reference sequence). The ends were cut back, 5 bases at V and 6 bases at J, with 8 bases in the middle. CDR3: CASSVRLEQYF. As DNA, the CDR3 is TGTGCCAGCAGCGTACGGCTCGAGCAGTACTTC.

This clone was detected a few times. The chain joins TRBV28 to TRBJ2-2, with D unclear. Germline V gives CDR1 MDHEN, CDR2 SYDVKM. This CDR3 spans 12 amino acids. V shed 2 bases and J shed 7 bases, with 5 bases lying between them. CDR3 nucleotide sequence: TGTGCCAGCAGTTTAGTTTTCGGGGAGCTGTTTTTT. Translating it yields CASSLVFGELFF. Full variable domain (remainder filled in from reference TRBV28 and TRBJ2-2): DVKVTQSSRYLVKRTGEKVFLECVQDMDHENMFWYRQDPGLGLRLIYFSYDVKMKEKGDIPEGYSVSREKKERFSLILESASTNQTSMYLCASSLVFGELFFGEGSRLTVL.

Only one count was recorded for this clone. The CDR3 protein is CASRPSGADTGELFF. In nucleotides, the CDR3 is TGTGCCAGCAGACCCTCGGGGGCAGACACCGGGGAGCTGTTTTTT. This chain links TRBV14 with TRBJ2-2; the D call may be TRBD1 or TRBD2 (6 bases each). The germline CDR1 and CDR2 sequences are SGHDN and FVKESK. The V gene lost 6 bases and the J gene lost 3 bases, with 14 bases spanning the gap. CDR3 length: 15 residues.

This clone was observed at least ten times. The rearrangement links TRBV7-9 to TRBJ2-2; either TRBD1 or TRBD2 may fit D (5 bases each). The CDR3 runs to 17 residues. The ends were cut back, 6 bases at V and 4 bases at J, with 21 bases in the middle. Germline V gives CDR1 SEHNR, CDR2 FQNEAQ (reference sequence). CDR3 DNA sequence: TGTGCCAGCAGAAGACCCCAGGGAGAGGCGGGCACCGGGGAGCTGTTTTTT. Its translation is CASRRPQGEAGTGELFF. Looking up the rest from reference TRBV7-9 and TRBJ2-2 gives the full variable domain: DTGVSQNPRHKITKRGQNVTFRCDPISEHNRLYWYRQTLGQGPEFLTYFQNEAQLEKSRLLSDRFSAERPKGSFSTLEIQRTEQGDSAMYLCASRRPQGEAGTGELFFGEGSRLTVL.

Details on this clone: A much larger clone sits a single nucleotide away, making a read error possible. This chain joins TRBV5-8 and TRBJ1-5; tentative D call: TRBD1 (6 bases). This CDR3 comprises 13 residues. Trimming left V 3 bases short and J 2 bases short, with 6 bases between. Germline V lookup: CDR1 SGHTS, CDR2 YDEGEE. CDR3 loop: CASSYRGNQPQHF. As DNA, the CDR3 is TGTGCCAGCAGCTACAGGGGCAATCAGCCCCAGCATTTT.

This clone was seen only once. V gene TRBV7-2 combines with J gene TRBJ2-4; 10 nucleotides align to TRBD1. From germline, CDR1 is SGHTA and CDR2 FQGNSA. CDR3 length: 14 residues. V lost 2 bases and J lost 15; bases outside the gene matches: 10. For the CDR3, the DNA is TGTGCCAGCAGCTTACAAACGCGACAGGGGGCTGCGTACTTC. This translates into CASSLQTRQGAAYF.

J is TRBJ2-7 and V is TRBV5-1, with 9 positions matching TRBD1. The CDR3 is made up of 15 amino acids. V shed 3 bases and J 4 bases; nucleotides not matched to a gene: 8. Germline CDR1 and CDR2: SGHRS and YFSETQ. The chain's CDR3 is CASSSPGTGYYEQYF. CDR3 DNA: TGCGCCAGCAGCTCGCCCGGGACAGGGTATTACGAGCAGTACTTC.

The J gene is TRBJ2-1, the V gene TRBV28, with unresolved D. Germline lookup yields CDR1 MDHEN and CDR2 SYDVKM. The V end lost 4 bases, the J end lost 4 bases, and 17 bases lay between the germline ends. There are 16 residues in the CDR3. CDR3 loop: CASSSAVSAPYNEQFF. Written as DNA, the CDR3 is TGTGCCAGCAGTTCCGCGGTTTCCGCCCCTTACAATGAGCAGTTCTTC.

V and J are TRBV30 and TRBJ2-5; 7 positions match TRBD2. J lost 2 bases, V lost 0 bases, and 3 bases had no gene match. Per the germline V gene, CDR1 is GTSNPN and CDR2 is SVGIG (reference sequence). The CDR3 is 14 residues long. In DNA form, the CDR3 reads TGTGCCTGGAGTGTAAAGCGGGATCAAGAGACCCAGTACTTC. It translates to CAWSVKRDQETQYF.

The chain has TRBV7-8 and TRBJ2-3; 12 bases agree with TRBD2. The length of the CDR3 is 17 residues. Germline-derived CDR1 and CDR2 are SGHVS and FQNEAQ. V was pared by 5 bases and J by 5 bases, with 11 bases of the junction left unmatched. The CDR3: CASSPRRLAGELDTQYF. CDR3 DNA sequence: TGTGCCAGCAGCCCACGGCGACTAGCGGGAGAGTTAGATACGCAGTATTTT.

The gene calls are TRBV30 and TRBJ1-6; D is ambiguous. CDR1 and CDR2 from the germline V gene are GTSNPN and SVGIG (reference sequence). V gave up 3 bases and J gave up 7 bases, with 10 bases separating them. The CDR3 covers 13 residues. The CDR3 protein is CAWRPALNSPLHF. The CDR3 coding sequence is TGTGCCTGGAGACCAGCCCTGAATTCACCCCTCCACTTT.

Remarks on this clone: At one end the junction does not follow the germline gene, possibly because of a read error. J is TRBJ2-1 and V is TRBV7-9; 9 bases are a match to TRBD2. CDR3 size: 16 residues. Germline V gives CDR1 SEHNR, CDR2 FQNEAQ (reference sequence). CDR3 residues: CASSVARLADYNEQFF. CDR3 nucleotide sequence: TGTGCCAGCAGCGTAGCGCGACTAGCGGATTACAATGAGCAGTTCTTC.

Ten or more counts support this clone. The rearrangement joins TRBV14 to TRBJ2-4; TRBD1 aligns across 9 bases. The V and J ends lost 5 bases and 5 bases, in that order; junction bases with no gene match: 7. The CDR3 sequence is 15 residues long. Per germline, CDR1 SGHDN and CDR2 FVKESK. The CDR3 DNA reads TGTGCCAGCAGCTTTACCGGGACAGGGCAAAACATTCAGTACTTC. Translated, it gives CASSFTGTGQNIQYF.

This chain joins TRBV5-1 and TRBJ2-3, with 11 bases matching TRBD2. The CDR3 extends over 14 amino acids. Losses at the gene ends were 2 bases for V and 7 bases for J; bases not matched to a gene: 3. The germline CDR1 and CDR2 sequences are SGHRS and YFSETQ. The CDR3: CASSFSGGDHTQYF. The CDR3 DNA reads as TGCGCCAGCAGCTTTAGCGGGGGGGACCATACGCAGTATTTT. Looking up the rest from reference TRBV5-1 and TRBJ2-3 gives the full variable domain: KAGVTQTPRYLIKTRGQQVTLSCSPISGHRSVSWYQQTPGQGLQFLFEYFSETQRNKGNFPGRFSGRQFSNSRSEMNVSTLELGDSALYLCASSFSGGDHTQYFGPGTRLTVL.

The rearrangement links TRBV7-6 to TRBJ1-1, with a tentative D call TRBD1 (5 bases). The CDR3 covers 15 residues. Germline-derived CDR1 and CDR2 are SGHVS and FNYEAQ. Trimming left V 4 bases short and J 4 bases short, with 16 bases between. The CDR3 nucleotides are TGTGCCAGCAGCTCCCGGACATCGGGTAGCACTGAAGCTTTCTTT. This translates into CASSSRTSGSTEAFF.

The CDR3 here is CASSAQGNYGYTF. The CDR3 DNA reads as TGTGCCAGCAGTGCACAGGGTAACTATGGCTACACCTTC. J is TRBJ1-2 and V is TRBV6-1; perhaps TRBD1 as D (6 bases). Trimming stripped 4 bases from V and 1 base from J, with 7 bases between. Germline V lookup: CDR1 MNHNS, CDR2 SASEGT. The CDR3 totals 13 residues.

The chain employs TRBV5-4 and TRBJ2-3; TRBD2 agrees at 11 bases. The J segment lost 6 bases and the V segment lost 2 bases, leaving 5 bases of the junction unmatched. The germline gives CDR1 SGHNT, CDR2 YYREEE (reference sequence). The CDR3 totals 15 residues. CDR3 bases: TGTGCCAGCAGCTTACTAGCGGGAGATGTCGATACGCAGTATTTT. Translation: CASSLLAGDVDTQYF.

The genes are TRBV19 and TRBJ2-5, with a tentative D call TRBD2 (6 bases). CDR1 and CDR2 (germline): LNHDA, SQIVND (reference sequence). V lost 4 bases and J 4 bases, leaving 16 bases between the germline ends. CDR3 length: 15 residues. The CDR3: CASSTDLAGRETQYF. CDR3 coding DNA: TGTGCCAGTAGTACGGATCTCGCGGGAAGAGAGACCCAGTACTTC.

The chain has TRBV28 and TRBJ2-5; 8 nucleotides match TRBD1. Germline assignment: CDR1 MDHEN and CDR2 SYDVKM. J lost 4 bases, V lost 5 bases, and 9 bases had no gene match. The CDR3 sequence is 15 residues long. CDR3 DNA sequence: TGTGCCAGCAGTACACGACAGGGGATAGTAGAGACCCAGTACTTC. Translating it yields CASSTRQGIVETQYF.

This sequence joins TRBV15 and TRBJ2-7; D gene unclear. V gave up 4 bases and J gave up 2 bases, with 9 bases separating them. CDR3 length: 13 residues. The germline gives CDR1 LNHNV, CDR2 YYDKDF (reference sequence). Written as DNA, the CDR3 is TGTGCCACCAGCATTACAGTTACCTACGAGCAGTACTTC. It encodes CATSITVTYEQYF.

The chain recombines TRBV5-1 with TRBJ2-1; 9 bases line up with TRBD2. In germline, CDR1 is SGHRS, CDR2 YFSETQ. V dropped 1 base and J dropped 6; count of bases not matched to a gene: 8. This CDR3 contains 16 residues. CDR3 residues: CASSLIAGGMGNEQFF. DNA of the CDR3: TGCGCCAGCAGCTTGATCGCGGGAGGGATGGGCAATGAGCAGTTCTTC.

The sample holds one count of this clone. The chain recombines TRBV6-1 with TRBJ1-3; perhaps TRBD1 as D (5 bases). Germline assignment: CDR1 MNHNS and CDR2 SASEGT. The CDR3 is 14 residues long. Trimming stripped 4 bases from V and 4 bases from J, with 11 bases between. The CDR3 DNA is TGTGCCAGCAGTGGTCAGGGAGGAGGAAACACCATATATTTT. Protein product: CASSGQGGGNTIYF.

The sample holds many counts of this clone. This sample also contains other DNA sequences that code for the same CDR3. V is TRBV5-4 and J is TRBJ1-1; no reliable D call. Trimming took 0 bases from V and 1 from J, leaving 7 bases between them. The CDR3 sequence is 14 residues long. Germline V lookup: CDR1 SGHNT, CDR2 YYREEE (reference sequence). DNA of the CDR3: TGTGCCAGCAGCTTGGAACAGAGGAACACTGAAGCTTTCTTT. This translates into CASSLEQRNTEAFF.

This clone was observed a handful of times. The chain employs TRBV2 and TRBJ1-5; TRBD1 matches 8 bases. Per germline, CDR1 SNHLY and CDR2 FYNNEI. V was clipped by 4 bases and J by 6 bases; unmatched bases: 5. This CDR3 region has 14 residues. CDR3 loop: CASSAGGQVQPQHF. The CDR3 bases are TGTGCCAGCAGTGCGGGGGGACAGGTTCAGCCCCAGCATTTT.

V is TRBV28 and J is TRBJ1-4, with D unclear. V dropped 3 bases and J dropped 3 bases, with 14 bases sitting between them. CDR1 and CDR2 (germline): MDHEN, SYDVKM. The CDR3 runs to 16 residues. CDR3 sequence (DNA): TGTGCCAGCAGTTTGGCCCCCTCTGCAGCTAATGAAAAACTGTTTTTT. Its translation is CASSLAPSAANEKLFF.

V gene TRBV2 combines with J gene TRBJ1-5; TRBD1 is a possible D gene (6 bases). Germline values: CDR1 SNHLY, CDR2 FYNNEI. V gave up 2 bases and J gave up 6 bases, with 11 bases separating them. The CDR3 is 14 residues long. The CDR3 region is CASSENGQSQPQHF. In nucleotides, the CDR3 is TGTGCCAGCAGTGAAAACGGACAGAGTCAGCCCCAGCATTTT. The full variable domain, in which reference TRBV2 and TRBJ1-5 provide the parts outside the CDR3, is EPEVTQTPSHQVTQMGQEVILRCVPISNHLYFYWYRQILGQKVEFLVSFYNNEISEKSEIFDDQFSVERPDGSNFTLKIRSTKLEDSAMYFCASSENGQSQPQHFGDGTRLSIL.

V gene TRBV10-3 combines with J gene TRBJ2-7; TRBD1 agrees at 7 bases. This CDR3 has 15 residues. Unmatched junction bases numbered 8, after V lost 1 base and J lost 5 bases. In germline, CDR1 is ENHRY, CDR2 SYGVKD. CDR3 amino acids: CAISEYRDSLHEQYF. CDR3 DNA sequence: TGTGCCATCAGTGAGTACCGGGACAGTCTCCACGAGCAGTACTTC.

The CDR3 bases are TGTGCCTGGAGTACGCTACAGGGGGGTCAGCCCCAGCATTTT. As protein: CAWSTLQGGQPQHF. V gene TRBV30 combines with J gene TRBJ1-5, with TRBD1 identical over 8 bases. The V gene end was trimmed by 2 bases and the J gene end by 6 bases; junction bases not matched to a gene: 6. The germline V gene encodes CDR1 GTSNPN and CDR2 SVGIG (reference sequence). CDR3 length: 14 residues.

This clone was seen only a few times. A read error may account for a junction end that differs from germline. V is TRBV2 and J is TRBJ1-5, with D unresolved. The CDR3 covers 14 residues. The germline gives CDR1 SNHLY, CDR2 FYNNEI. The CDR3 loop is CASREGQLHQPQHF. CDR3 nucleotides: TGTGCCAGCAGGGAAGGCCAATTGCATCAGCCCCAGCATTTT.

The chain carries TRBV12-5 and TRBJ2-2; 7 nucleotides align to TRBD1. The CDR3 consists of 17 residues. Germline V CDR1 and CDR2: LGHNT, FRNRAP. The trim removed 0 bases at V and 4 bases at J, leaving 8 bases unmatched. CDR3 region: CASGLVLSGTATGELFF. In DNA, the CDR3 is TGTGCTAGTGGTTTGGTACTATCAGGGACAGCCACCGGGGAGCTGTTTTTT.